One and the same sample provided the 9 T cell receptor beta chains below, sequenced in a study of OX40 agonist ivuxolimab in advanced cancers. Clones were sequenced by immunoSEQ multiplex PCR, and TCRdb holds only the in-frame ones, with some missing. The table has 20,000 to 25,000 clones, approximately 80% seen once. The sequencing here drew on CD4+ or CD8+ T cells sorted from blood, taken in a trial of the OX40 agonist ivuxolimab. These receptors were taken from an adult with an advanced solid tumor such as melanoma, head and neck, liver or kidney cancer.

The CDR3 spells CASSPESTGREQYF. The CDR3 DNA is TGTGCCAGCAGCCCAGAAAGTACAGGGCGCGAGCAGTACTTC. The V call is TRBV7-9, the J call TRBJ2-7, with a tentative D call TRBD1 (6 bases). V gave up 5 bases and J gave up 6 bases, with 17 bases separating them. This CDR3 comprises 14 residues. Per germline, CDR1 SEHNR and CDR2 FQNEAQ (reference sequence). Together with reference TRBV7-9 and TRBJ2-7, the CDR3 gives the full variable domain: DTGVSQNPRHKITKRGQNVTFRCDPISEHNRLYWYRQTLGQGPEFLTYFQNEAQLEKSRLLSDRFSAERPKGSFSTLEIQRTEQGDSAMYLCASSPESTGREQYFGPGTRLTVT.

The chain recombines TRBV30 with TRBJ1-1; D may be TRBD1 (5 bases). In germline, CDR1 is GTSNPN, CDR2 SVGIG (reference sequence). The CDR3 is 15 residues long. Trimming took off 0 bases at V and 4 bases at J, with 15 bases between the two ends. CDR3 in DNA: TGTGCCTGGAGTGTAAGTATGGGGCCCGGCACTGAAGCTTTCTTT. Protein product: CAWSVSMGPGTEAFF. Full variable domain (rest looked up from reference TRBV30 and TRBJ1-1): SQTIHQWPATLVQPVGSPLSLECTVEGTSNPNLYWYRQAAGRGLQLLFYSVGIGQISSEVPQNLSASRPQDRQFILSSKKLLLSDSGFYLCAWSVSMGPGTEAFFGQGTRLTVV.

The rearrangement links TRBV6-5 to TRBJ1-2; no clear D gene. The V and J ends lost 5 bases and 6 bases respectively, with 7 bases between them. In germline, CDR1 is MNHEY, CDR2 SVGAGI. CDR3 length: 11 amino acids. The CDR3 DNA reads TGTGCCAGCAGTGAATACGATGGCTACACCTTC. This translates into CASSEYDGYTF.

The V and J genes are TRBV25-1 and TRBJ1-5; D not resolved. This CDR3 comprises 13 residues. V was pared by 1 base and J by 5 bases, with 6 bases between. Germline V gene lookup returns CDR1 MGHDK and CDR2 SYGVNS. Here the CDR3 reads CASSEFGDQPQHF. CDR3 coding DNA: TGTGCCAGCAGTGAATTCGGTGATCAGCCCCAGCATTTT. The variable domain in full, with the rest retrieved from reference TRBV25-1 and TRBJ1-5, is EADIYQTPRYLVIGTGKKITLECSQTMGHDKMYWYQQDPGMELHLIHYSYGVNSTEKGDLSSESTVSRIRTEHFPLTLESARPSHTSQYLCASSEFGDQPQHFGDGTRLSIL.

The CDR3 DNA sequence: TGCAGCGTTGAGTTTAGCGGGGTATCGAACACCGGGGAGCTGTTTTTT. Its protein product is CSVEFSGVSNTGELFF. This chain links TRBV29-1 with TRBJ2-2; 8 bases are a match to TRBD2. The CDR3 totals 16 residues. The trim removed 3 bases at V and 0 bases at J, leaving 6 bases unmatched. The germline CDR1 and CDR2 sequences are SQVTM and ANQGSEA.

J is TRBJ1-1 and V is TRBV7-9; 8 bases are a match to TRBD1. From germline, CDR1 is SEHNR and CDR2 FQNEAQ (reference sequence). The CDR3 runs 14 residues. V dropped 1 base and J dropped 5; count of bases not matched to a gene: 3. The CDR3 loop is CASSLGTGQTEAFF. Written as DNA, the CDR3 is TGTGCCAGCAGCTTAGGGACAGGGCAAACTGAAGCTTTCTTT. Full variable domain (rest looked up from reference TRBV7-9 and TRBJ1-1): DTGVSQNPRHKITKRGQNVTFRCDPISEHNRLYWYRQTLGQGPEFLTYFQNEAQLEKSRLLSDRFSAERPKGSFSTLEIQRTEQGDSAMYLCASSLGTGQTEAFFGQGTRLTVV.

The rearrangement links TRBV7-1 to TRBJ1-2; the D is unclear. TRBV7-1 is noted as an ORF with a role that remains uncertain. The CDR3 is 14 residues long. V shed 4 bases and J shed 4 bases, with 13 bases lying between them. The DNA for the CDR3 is TGTGCCAGCAGCTTGACGCCAGGCCGCTATGGCTACACCTTC. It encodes CASSLTPGRYGYTF.

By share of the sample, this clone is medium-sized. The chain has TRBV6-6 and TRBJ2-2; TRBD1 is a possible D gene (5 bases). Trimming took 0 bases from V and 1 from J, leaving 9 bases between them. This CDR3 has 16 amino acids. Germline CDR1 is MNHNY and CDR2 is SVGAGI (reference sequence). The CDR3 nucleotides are TGTGCCAGCAGTTACTCCACAGGCAAGAACACCGGGGAGCTGTTTTTT. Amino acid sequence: CASSYSTGKNTGELFF.

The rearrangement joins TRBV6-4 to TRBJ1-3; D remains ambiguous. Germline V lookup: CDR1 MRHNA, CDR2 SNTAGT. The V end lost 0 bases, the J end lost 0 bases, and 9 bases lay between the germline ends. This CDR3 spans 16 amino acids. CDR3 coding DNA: TGTGCCAGCAGTGACTCCCGGATACTCTCTGGAAACACCATATATTTT. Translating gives CASSDSRILSGNTIYF.